This entry lists 2 T cell receptor beta chains sequenced from one sample in a study of OX40 agonist ivuxolimab in advanced cancers. Data came from immunoSEQ multiplex PCR; TCRdb stores just in-frame clones and leaves some out. The sample has over 80,000 clones; approximately 80% are singletons. The sequencing here drew on CD4+ or CD8+ T cells sorted from blood, taken in a trial of the OX40 agonist ivuxolimab. The source is an adult with an advanced solid tumor such as melanoma, head and neck, liver or kidney cancer.

There are many counts of this clone. The gene calls are TRBV20-1 and TRBJ1-1, with D unclear. Germline V CDR1 and CDR2: DFQATT, SNEGSKA (reference sequence). The CDR3 loop spans 11 amino acids. V was cut by 2 bases and J by 6 bases, with 7 bases left in between. CDR3 nucleotide sequence: TGCAGTGCTAGACCGGGCGCTGAAGCTTTCTTT. Residues: CSARPGAEAFF.

V usage is TRBV13 and J usage is TRBJ2-3, with D perhaps TRBD2 (7 bases). The ends were cut back, 7 bases at V and 4 bases at J, with 12 bases in the middle. This CDR3 region has 13 residues. Germline CDR1 is PRHDT and CDR2 is FYEKMQ (reference sequence). Written as DNA, the CDR3 is TGTGCCAGCAATAAAGGGGGGGCAGATACGCAGTATTTT. Translated, it gives CASNKGGADTQYF. Supplemented by reference TRBV13 and TRBJ2-3, the full variable domain reads AAGVIQSPRHLIKEKRETATLKCYPIPRHDTVYWYQQGPGQDPQFLISFYEKMQSDKGSIPDRFSAQQFSDYHSELNMSSLELGDSALYFCASNKGGADTQYFGPGTRLTVL.